This entry is about one TCR beta chain. Its target is unknown. This specimen belongs to a study of cytomegalovirus exposure and HLA in healthy donors. Findings of the study overall: In vitro testing confirmed a few CMV-associated chains as specific for CMV antigens.

The germline gives CDR1 LNHNV, CDR2 YYDKDF (reference sequence). V dropped 1 base and J dropped 2 bases, with 8 bases sitting between them. CDR3 length equals 15 residues. PCR primers comprised 60 Vbeta and 13 Jbeta primers. In the authors' methods: In a later analysis, the count reached 74 million or so unique TCR beta chains, with 9 million to 11 million shared. Produced via immunoSEQ multiplex PCR; TCRdb's table is partial and in-frame only. Clonal size and the V and J genes are those of that table, whereas D and trimming came from the DNA. Among roughly 230,000 clones listed, about 85% were seen once.

Sequences were obtained from PBMCs. This TCR came from a girl aged 2-9 years in good health and CMV-seronegative. The chain combines TRBV15 with TRBJ2-2; no reliable D call. The CDR3 nucleotides are TGTGCCACCAGCAGAGCCCTACTAAACACCGGGGAGCTGTTTTTT. This sequence encodes CATSRALLNTGELFF. The full variable domain, rest sourced from reference TRBV15 and TRBJ2-2, is DAMVIQNPRYQVTQFGKPVTLSCSQTLNHNVMYWYQQKSSQAPKLLFHYYDKDFNNEADTPDNFQSRRPNTSFCFLDIRSPGLGDTAMYLCATSRALLNTGELFFGEGSRLTVL.